This TCR beta chain was profiled in a study of cytomegalovirus exposure and HLA in healthy donors. Study conclusions and caveats: There were 150 to 200 TCR beta chains listed as cytomegalovirus-associated. A few chains linked to CMV were shown in vitro to be specific for CMV antigens.

The PCR made use of 60 Vbeta and 13 Jbeta primers. Clones were read by immunoSEQ multiplex PCR, and TCRdb kept only the in-frame ones, dropping some. The sample has roughly 250,000 clones; 80% to 90% are singletons. Germline V gene data show CDR1 as SGDLS and CDR2 as YYNGEE. J gave up 4 bases and V 3 bases, and 6 bases lay outside the gene matches. The CDR3 contains 15 residues. With respect to this clone: The antigen is unknown.

Sequencing input: PBMCs. The chain uses TRBV9 and TRBJ2-3; 9 bases match TRBD1. The TCR comes from a woman aged 40 to 50 in good health and CMV-seropositive. CDR3 sequence: CASSDQQGASDTQYF. In DNA, the CDR3 is TGTGCCAGCAGCGATCAACAGGGGGCGTCAGATACGCAGTATTTT.